This T cell receptor beta chain stems from a study of blood T cells in healthy people across ages. Then a second PCR, running roughly 7 to 11 cycles, was carried out with a sample-barcoded 5' primer and a J-beta primer mix. MiXCR, run by TCRdb on the 5' RACE reads, gives a single entry per CDR3 protein. The sample holds around 1,600,000 distinct CDR3 sequences, approximately 43% seen once. The J segment lost 2 bases and the V segment lost 3 bases, leaving 6 bases of the junction unmatched. Germline CDR1 SGHVS, CDR2 FQNEAQ. This CDR3 is built from 16 residues. This sequence originates from a woman between 18 and 30 years old in good health. What was sequenced was blood. The chain couples TRBV7-8 to TRBJ2-3; 9 bases fit TRBD2. CDR3: CASSFLAGANTDTQYF. CDR3 DNA sequence: TGTGCCAGCAGCTTTTTAGCGGGGGCGAACACAGATACGCAGTATTTT.